The 19 T cell receptor beta chains below come from one sample, sequenced in a study of T cell responses to AZD1222 COVID-19 vaccine. The data were produced by immunoSEQ multiplex PCR, yet TCRdb's version contains in-frame clones alone and is incomplete. The data show 200,000 or so clones, about 86% seen once. The material was peripheral blood, obtained on day 0 of AZD1222 vaccination. Every receptor here comes from an adult in good health.

J is TRBJ2-5 and V is TRBV6-2 or TRBV6-3, with D maybe TRBD2 (5 bases). From germline, CDR1 is MNHEY and CDR2 SVGEGT. V lost 2 bases and J lost 7, with 11 bases in between. This CDR3 has 13 amino acids. CDR3 region: CASSYIGVGTQYF. The DNA of the CDR3 is TGTGCCAGCAGTTACATCGGGGTCGGGACCCAGTACTTC.

The chain is built from TRBV10-3 and TRBJ2-2; TRBD1 is a possible D gene (5 bases). The CDR3 consists of 13 residues. Germline CDR1 and CDR2: ENHRY and SYGVKD. V lost 11 bases and J 5 bases, leaving 15 bases between the germline ends. The CDR3: CASTPRGTGELFF. The CDR3 bases are TGTGCCTCCACCCCAAGGGGTACCGGGGAGCTGTTTTTT.

The chain joins TRBV24-1 to TRBJ2-2; D gene ambiguous. Trimming left V 6 bases short and J 2 bases short, with 0 bases between. This CDR3 is 11 amino acids long. Germline CDR1 and CDR2: KGHDR and SFDVKD. CDR3 DNA sequence: TGTGCCACCAGTAACACCGGGGAGCTGTTTTTT. Protein product: CATSNTGELFF.

This rearrangement joins TRBV11-3 to TRBJ2-7; a weak D match, TRBD2 (5 bases). Trimming cost V 3 bases and J 3 bases, with 9 bases left between them. The CDR3 loop spans 13 amino acids. Germline assignment: CDR1 SGHNT and CDR2 YENEEA. The CDR3 protein is CASSFSSSYEQYF. CDR3 nucleotide sequence: TGTGCCAGCAGCTTCTCTAGCAGCTACGAGCAGTACTTC.

This chain links TRBV6-5 with TRBJ2-1, with TRBD2 matching over 7 bases. The CDR3 is made up of 14 amino acids. Germline assignment: CDR1 MNHEY and CDR2 SVGAGI. J gave up 5 bases and V 6 bases, and 7 bases lay outside the gene matches. The CDR3 nucleotides read TGTGCCAGCAGGGACGGGGGGTCCAACAATGAGCAGTTCTTC. Its protein product is CASRDGGSNNEQFF.

J is TRBJ2-7 and V is TRBV2, with 9 bases aligning to TRBD2. V shed 3 bases, J shed 0 bases, and the junction held 3 bases outside the gene matches. The CDR3 length is 15 residues. The germline CDR1 and CDR2 sequences are SNHLY and FYNNEI. The CDR3: CASSDKRGDSYEQYF. DNA for the CDR3: TGTGCCAGCAGTGACAAGCGGGGGGACTCCTACGAGCAGTACTTC.

The CDR3 DNA follows: TGTGCCACCAGCAGTGGGGGGGCCCTCACAGATACGCAGTATTTT. It specifies CATSSGGALTDTQYF. The chain has TRBV15 and TRBJ2-3; possible D gene TRBD2, 7 bases. Germline-derived CDR1 and CDR2 are LNHNV and YYDKDF (reference sequence). V was shortened by 3 bases and J by 2 bases, with 12 bases between the two germline ends. The CDR3 spans 15 residues.

V and J are TRBV2 and TRBJ1-2; the D is unclear. V lost 0 bases and J lost 6, with 11 bases in between. The V gene's germline CDR1 is SNHLY and CDR2 FYNNEI. The CDR3 contains 14 residues. The CDR3 DNA sequence: TGTGCCAGCAGTGAAGCGGCCACAGACGATGGCTACACCTTC. It translates to CASSEAATDDGYTF. Complete variable domain (other parts from reference TRBV2 and TRBJ1-2): EPEVTQTPSHQVTQMGQEVILRCVPISNHLYFYWYRQILGQKVEFLVSFYNNEISEKSEIFDDQFSVERPDGSNFTLKIRSTKLEDSAMYFCASSEAATDDGYTFGSGTRLTVV.

V usage is TRBV5-1 and J usage is TRBJ1-1, with D hard to call. In germline, CDR1 is SGHRS, CDR2 YFSETQ. The CDR3 loop spans 16 amino acids. Trimming pared 2 bases from V and 0 bases from J, leaving 14 bases between. The CDR3, as DNA: TGCGCCAGCAGCTTAGGTGGGATTCCGGTGAACACTGAAGCTTTCTTT. It encodes CASSLGGIPVNTEAFF. Drawing the rest from reference TRBV5-1 and TRBJ1-1, the complete variable domain is KAGVTQTPRYLIKTRGQQVTLSCSPISGHRSVSWYQQTPGQGLQFLFEYFSETQRNKGNFPGRFSGRQFSNSRSEMNVSTLELGDSALYLCASSLGGIPVNTEAFFGQGTRLTVV.

The chain uses TRBV5-5 and TRBJ1-2; D possibly corresponds to TRBD1 (6 bases). Per the germline V gene, CDR1 is SGHKS and CDR2 is YYEKEE (reference sequence). V gave up 0 bases and J gave up 7 bases, with 13 bases separating them. This CDR3 contains 14 residues. CDR3 protein: CASSLENRAGGYTF. CDR3 coding DNA: TGTGCCAGCAGCTTGGAAAACAGGGCGGGTGGCTACACCTTC.

The J gene is TRBJ1-2, the V gene TRBV14; D not resolved. The CDR3 contains 15 residues. CDR1 SGHDN and CDR2 FVKESK come from the germline V gene. V gave up 1 base and J gave up 2 bases, with 11 bases separating them. The CDR3 protein is CASSQVRGLNYGYTF. The CDR3 nucleotides read TGTGCCAGCAGCCAAGTTAGAGGGTTAAACTATGGCTACACCTTC. The complete variable domain, with remaining parts taken from reference TRBV14 and TRBJ1-2, reads EAGVTQFPSHSVIEKGQTVTLRCDPISGHDNLYWYRRVMGKEIKFLLHFVKESKQDESGMPNNRFLAERTGGTYSTLKVQPAELEDSGVYFCASSQVRGLNYGYTFGSGTRLTVV.

The rearrangement joins TRBV5-1 to TRBJ2-7; TRBD1 matches 10 bases. With 1 base clipped from V and 5 bases from J, the junction kept 6 bases outside the gene matches. Germline CDR1 and CDR2: SGHRS and YFSETQ. This CDR3 spans 15 amino acids. CDR3: CASSLMGTGDNEQYF. The CDR3 coding sequence is TGCGCCAGCAGCTTGATGGGGACAGGGGATAACGAGCAGTACTTC.

This sequence joins TRBV4-1 and TRBJ2-7; TRBD1 might be the D (6 bases). CDR1 is MGHRA, CDR2 YSYEKL, per germline. Trimming left V 4 bases short and J 2 bases short, with 9 bases between. This CDR3 comprises 13 residues. CDR3 sequence: CASSLTGTYEQYF. The CDR3 DNA is TGCGCCAGCAGCCTTACAGGGACCTACGAGCAGTACTTC.

The chain uses TRBV5-1 and TRBJ1-1, with D possibly being TRBD1 (5 bases). Trimming left V 0 bases short and J 4 bases short, with 13 bases between. The CDR3 sequence is 15 residues long. The germline gives CDR1 SGHRS, CDR2 YFSETQ. The CDR3 loop is CASSLARGWGTEAFF. DNA for the CDR3: TGCGCCAGCAGCTTGGCTCGGGGGTGGGGCACTGAAGCTTTCTTT.

This clone occurred a few times. The chain is built from TRBV9 and TRBJ2-3; the D call may be TRBD1 or TRBD2 (5 bases each). Germline V gene data show CDR1 as SGDLS and CDR2 as YYNGEE. V dropped 0 bases and J dropped 1 base, with 9 bases sitting between them. There are 15 residues in the CDR3. The CDR3 sequence: CASSVEMGGTDTQYF. The CDR3 DNA is TGTGCCAGCAGCGTAGAAATGGGGGGCACAGATACGCAGTATTTT.

The chain uses TRBV2 and TRBJ2-1; unclear D gene. The CDR3 consists of 11 residues. From germline, CDR1 is SNHLY and CDR2 FYNNEI. V gave up 6 bases and J gave up 15 bases, with 15 bases separating them. The CDR3 region has the DNA TGTGCCAGCAGCCTCCGGGCCGTGGGGTTCTTC. Residues: CASSLRAVGFF.

This chain connects TRBV19 to TRBJ1-1, with a tentative D call TRBD1 (6 bases). From germline, CDR1 is LNHDA and CDR2 SQIVND (reference sequence). V shed 1 base and J shed 2 bases, with 11 bases lying between them. CDR3 length equals 15 residues. CDR3 loop: CASSIGPGENTEAFF. CDR3 DNA: TGTGCCAGTAGTATAGGTCCAGGGGAAAACACTGAAGCTTTCTTT.

The V gene is TRBV5-6, the J gene TRBJ1-4; no clear D. V lost 4 bases and J 5 bases, leaving 12 bases between the germline ends. Germline-derived CDR1 and CDR2 are SGHDT and YYEEEE. The CDR3 loop spans 14 amino acids. The CDR3 sequence: CASSTQFPNEKLFF. The CDR3 DNA is TGTGCCAGCAGCACCCAGTTCCCGAATGAAAAACTGTTTTTT.

The chain uses TRBV9 and TRBJ1-2; D unresolved. This CDR3 is built from 13 residues. Deletions cut 5 bases from V and 3 bases from J, with 11 bases between. The germline V gene has CDR1 SGDLS and CDR2 YYNGEE. The CDR3 here is CASSGGPYYGYTF. The CDR3 DNA sequence: TGTGCCAGCAGTGGTGGGCCGTACTATGGCTACACCTTC.